This T cell receptor (beta chain) emerged from a study of blood T cells in healthy people across ages. Study outcomes and limitations: PBMCs went unsorted, and a conclusive naive versus antigen-experienced comparison was therefore prevented.

The CDR3 spans 14 residues. Deletions cut 8 bases from V and 3 bases from J, with 16 bases between. Germline CDR1 and CDR2: MDHEN and SYDVKM. This clonotype was detected many times. Its antigen is not identified. A J-beta primer mix and a sample-barcoded 5' primer were used in a second PCR of about 6 to 12 cycles. Any given sample supplied a minimum of 2.5 million CDR3-containing paired-end reads. Via MiXCR, TCRdb re-called the 5' RACE reads, giving one row per CDR3 protein. The sample has roughly 1.4 million distinct CDR3 sequences, around 59% seen once. The sample was blood. J is TRBJ1-1 and V is TRBV28; TRBD1 might be the D (5 bases). This TCR derives from a man aged 18 to 30 in good health. The CDR3 region is CASFPGNRYTEAFF. The CDR3 region has the DNA TGTGCCAGCTTCCCAGGGAACCGGTACACTGAAGCTTTCTTT.